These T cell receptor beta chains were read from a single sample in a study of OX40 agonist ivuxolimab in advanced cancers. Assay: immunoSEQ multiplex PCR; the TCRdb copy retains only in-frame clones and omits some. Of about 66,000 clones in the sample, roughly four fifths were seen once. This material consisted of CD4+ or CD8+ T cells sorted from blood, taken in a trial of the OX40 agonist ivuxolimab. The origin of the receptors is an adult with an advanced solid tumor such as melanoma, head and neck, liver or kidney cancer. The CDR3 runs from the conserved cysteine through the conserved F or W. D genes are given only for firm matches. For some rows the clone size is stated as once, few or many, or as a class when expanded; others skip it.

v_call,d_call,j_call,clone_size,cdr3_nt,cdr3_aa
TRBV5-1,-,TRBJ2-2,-,TGCGCCAGCAGCTTGCCGCCCACCGGGGAGCTGTTTTTT,CASSLPPTGELFF
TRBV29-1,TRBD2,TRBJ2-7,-,TGCAGCGTTGCGACTAGCGGCTCCTACGAGCAGTACTTC,CSVATSGSYEQYF
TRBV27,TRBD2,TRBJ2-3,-,TGTGCCAGCAGTTTAGGGACTAGCGCAGATACGCAGTATTTT,CASSLGTSADTQYF
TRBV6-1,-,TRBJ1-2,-,TGTGCCAGCAGTGTCCCAGGGGCTCACTATGGCTACACCTTC,CASSVPGAHYGYTF
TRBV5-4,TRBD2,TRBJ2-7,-,TGTGCCAGCAGCTTTGGGACTAACTACTACGAGCAGTACTTC,CASSFGTNYYEQYF
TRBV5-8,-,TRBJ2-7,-,TGTGCCAGCAGCTTGAATCTTGTCCTCTACGAGCAGTACTTC,CASSLNLVLYEQYF
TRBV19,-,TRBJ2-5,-,TGTGCCAGTAGTGGAGTCGGGGGCGAGACCCAGTACTTC,CASSGVGGETQYF
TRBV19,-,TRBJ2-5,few,TGTGCCAGTAGTATTAGGGCCCAGCCCCAAGAGACCCAGTACTTC,CASSIRAQPQETQYF
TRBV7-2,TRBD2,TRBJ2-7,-,TGTGCCAGCAGCTCGGGACTAGCGGGAGCTCAGCAGTACTTC,CASSSGLAGAQQYF
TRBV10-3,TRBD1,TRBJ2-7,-,TGTGCCATCAGGCCAGACAGGGGGAGTCCCTACGAGCAGTACTTC,CAIRPDRGSPYEQYF
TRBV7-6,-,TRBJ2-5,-,TGTGCCAGCAGCCAATGGGGAGAGACCCAGTACTTC,CASSQWGETQYF
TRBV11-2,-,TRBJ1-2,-,TGTGCCAGCAGCTCCGGACAGTGGGATGGCTACACCTTC,CASSSGQWDGYTF
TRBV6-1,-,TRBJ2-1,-,TGTGCCAGCAGTGACAATTACAATGAGCAGTTCTTC,CASSDNYNEQFF
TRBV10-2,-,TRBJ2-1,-,TGCGCCAGCACTGAAGACAGGAAAGACTACAATGAGCAGTTCTTC,CASTEDRKDYNEQFF
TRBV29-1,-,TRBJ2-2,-,TGCAGCGTTGAAGATCAAACGGGAGTCGGGGAGCTGTTTTTT,CSVEDQTGVGELFF
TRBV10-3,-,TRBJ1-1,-,TGTGCCATCAGTCTTGGGAGTAACACTGAAGCTTTCTTT,CAISLGSNTEAFF
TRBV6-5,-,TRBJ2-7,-,TGTGCCAGCACATCTAGGTACGAGCAGTACTTC,CASTSRYEQYF
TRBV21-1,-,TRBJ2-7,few,TGTGCCAGCAGCAAAGCGATACGCCGGGACAGCGAATACACCTACGAGCAGTACTTC,CASSKAIRRDSEYTYEQYF
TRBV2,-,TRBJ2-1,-,TGTGCCAGCAAGGGACTGGAGAATGAGCAGTTCTTC,CASKGLENEQFF
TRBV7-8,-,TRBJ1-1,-,TGTGCCAGCAGCTTAGTTGGCCAGGCTTTCTTT,CASSLVGQAFF
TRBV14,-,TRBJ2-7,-,TGTGCCAGCAGCCAAGGTTCGTGGATATACTACGAGCAGTACTTC,CASSQGSWIYYEQYF
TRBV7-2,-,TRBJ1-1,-,TGTGCCAGCAGCTTAGGGCGAGTGAGGAACACTGAAGCTTTCTTT,CASSLGRVRNTEAFF
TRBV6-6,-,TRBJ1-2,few,TGTGCCAGCAGTTTCGGAGGGGATGGCTACACCTTC,CASSFGGDGYTF
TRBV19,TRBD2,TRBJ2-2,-,TGTGCCAGTACCCTAGCGGGAGGAAACGGGGAGCTGTTTTTT,CASTLAGGNGELFF
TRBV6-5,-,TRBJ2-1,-,TGTGCCAGCAGTTCCGAATACAATGAGCAGTTCTTC,CASSSEYNEQFF
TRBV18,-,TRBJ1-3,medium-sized,TGTGCCAGCTCACCCTTAGGTCCCGGGACATCAGTTTCTGGAAACACCATATATTTT,CASSPLGPGTSVSGNTIYF
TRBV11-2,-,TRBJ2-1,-,TGTGCCAGCAGCTTAGAGGGACCGAGAAACTACAATGAGCAGTTCTTC,CASSLEGPRNYNEQFF
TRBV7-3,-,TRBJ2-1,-,TGTGCCAGCAGCTTAGTCCGGGCTAATACGGGCAATGAGCAGTTCTTC,CASSLVRANTGNEQFF
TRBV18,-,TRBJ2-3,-,TGTGCCAGCTCACCTCCCGTGGGAGATACGCAGTATTTT,CASSPPVGDTQYF
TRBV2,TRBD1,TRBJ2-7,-,TGTGCCAGCAGTATCTCGGGACAGGGCGCCGAGCAGTACTTC,CASSISGQGAEQYF
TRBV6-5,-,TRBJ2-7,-,TGTGCCAGCAGTTATCGACCGGGAGCCTCCTACGAGCAGTACTTC,CASSYRPGASYEQYF
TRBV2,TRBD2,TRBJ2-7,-,TGTGCCAGCAGTGAACTAGCGGGGGGGCGTAGGCAGTACTTC,CASSELAGGRRQYF
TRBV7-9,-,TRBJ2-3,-,TGTGCCAGCAGCTTACAGGGAACAGATACGCAGTATTTT,CASSLQGTDTQYF
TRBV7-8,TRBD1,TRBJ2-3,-,TGTGCCAGCAGCCCCCGGACAGGGAGTATGCAGTATTTT,CASSPRTGSMQYF
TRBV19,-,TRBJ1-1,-,TGTGCCAGTAGTGGGACCGCGAACACTGAAGCTTTCTTT,CASSGTANTEAFF
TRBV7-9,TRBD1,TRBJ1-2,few,TGTGCCAGCAGCTTAGAGGGACAGGGGGCTGTTGGCTACACCTTC,CASSLEGQGAVGYTF
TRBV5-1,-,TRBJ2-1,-,TGCGCCAGCAGCCCTAATCCGACAGTGTTCAATGAGCAGTTCTTC,CASSPNPTVFNEQFF
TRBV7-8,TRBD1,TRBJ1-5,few,TGTGCCAGCAGCGGTACAGGGGGCATGAGCAATCAGCCCCAGCATTTT,CASSGTGGMSNQPQHF
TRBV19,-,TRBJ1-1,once,TGTGCCAGTAGTATAGATCGGGGCACTGAAGCTTTCTTT,CASSIDRGTEAFF
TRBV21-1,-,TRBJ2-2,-,TGTGCCAGCAGCTCATCCGGGACATCGAACACCGGGGAGCTGTTTTTT,CASSSSGTSNTGELFF
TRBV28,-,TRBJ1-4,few,TGTGCCAGCACTAGTGTGAATAATGAAAAACTGTTTTTT,CASTSVNNEKLFF
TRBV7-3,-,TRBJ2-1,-,TGTGCCAGCAGCTTAGCGGGAATCTACAATGAGCAGTTCTTC,CASSLAGIYNEQFF
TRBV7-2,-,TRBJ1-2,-,TGTGCCAGCAGCTTAGGGATGGCAGGAAGCTATGGCTACACCTTC,CASSLGMAGSYGYTF
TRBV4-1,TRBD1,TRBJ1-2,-,TGCGCCAGCAGCCAAGACGGTATCAGGGGGATGCTTAAACATGGCTACACCTTC,CASSQDGIRGMLKHGYTF
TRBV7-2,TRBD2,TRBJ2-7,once,TGTGCCAGCAGCTTAGGCGGGAGGAAGCGCGAGCAGTACTTC,CASSLGGRKREQYF
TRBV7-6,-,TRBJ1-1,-,TGTGCCAGCAGCTCCCGATCCGCGCTGAACACTGAAGCTTTCTTT,CASSSRSALNTEAFF
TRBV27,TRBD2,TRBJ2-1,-,TGTGCCAGCAGTTTCTCTAGCGGGAGGGCCACTGAGCAGTTCTTC,CASSFSSGRATEQFF
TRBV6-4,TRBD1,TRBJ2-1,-,TGTGCCAGCAGTTGGACAGGAGCAAACAACAATGAGCAGTTCTTC,CASSWTGANNNEQFF
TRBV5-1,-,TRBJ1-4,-,TGCGCCAGCAGCTTGGGCTGGGGTACTAATGAAAAACTGTTTTTT,CASSLGWGTNEKLFF
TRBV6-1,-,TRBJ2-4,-,TGTGCCAGCAGTGAAGGCTGGGTAGCCAAAAACATTCAGTACTTC,CASSEGWVAKNIQYF
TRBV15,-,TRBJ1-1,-,TGTGCCACCAGCAGAGATAGGTCAGGGAACACTGAAGCTTTCTTT,CATSRDRSGNTEAFF